This T cell receptor (beta chain) was observed in a study of cytomegalovirus exposure and HLA in healthy donors (dated by TCRdb to about 2017). In terms of the full investigation: An earlier analysis of several hundred of the donors reported 250 to 350 Gb of sequence data and around 100 million unique TCR beta sequences obtained from about 170 million T cells. Around 330 gigabases of sequencing data and 91 million or so unique TCR sequences made up an early release that covered nearly 650 HLA-typed donors. Among the roughly 390 genotyped donors, around 79% belonged to the genetic ancestry cluster associated with self-reported Caucasian donors. The study aimed to test whether signatures of past pathogen exposure could be identified by cataloging public T cell receptors. The study profiled the T cell repertoires of approximately 700 subjects by immunosequencing and related them to cytomegalovirus serostatus. A separate validation cohort of roughly 110 different subjects was used in addition to the approximately 640-subject first cohort. High-throughput TCR immunosequencing, statistical association of individual TCRs with disease status, and machine learning were combined to predict cytomegalovirus infection status. To study patterns of TCR occurrence, a later analysis re-analyzed previously published TCR beta repertoires from more than 550 donors and added high-resolution HLA genotyping. Rather than drawing on any new phenotypic data, the later analysis identified candidate immune exposures from TCR beta sequences and the way those sequences occurred across donors. An earlier analysis of more than 450 of the donors used high-throughput TCR beta sequencing to judge whether each TCR beta V gene segment behaved as functional or pseudogenic. Donor age, sex, ethnicity and CMV serostatus were compiled together with the repertoire data. In a later genetic analysis, genome-wide SNP genotypes for about three fifths of the roughly 670 donors were used, and that subset was treated as a discovery cohort. Every repertoire in the discovery cohort had been generated on one and the same sequencing platform. HLA typing covered class I and class II loci at four-digit resolution. The number of typed donors differed by locus: roughly 629-630 for A, B, C, DRB1 and DQB1; approximately 540 for DQA1; 606 for DPA1; and 400 to 480 for DPB1. Several DR-DQ haplotypes were treated as single units for association and clustering because of strong linkage in the cohort. Among about 400 genotyped donors of the cohort, an average of roughly 230,000 unique TCR beta nucleotide sequences was sequenced per donor, of which about 19% were non-productive.

Points the paper makes about the study in general: A few of the identified cytomegalovirus-associated TCR beta chains were confirmed in vitro to be specific for cytomegalovirus antigens. For the cohort, immune exposure information was limited to CMV serostatus. Because HLA typing was missing for some donors at each locus, association tests included only the typed subset. In a later analysis, several top co-occurrence clusters were reported to appear linked to parvovirus B19, influenza, CMV and Epstein-Barr virus. The earlier analysis of some 540 of the donors excluded seventeen rarely observed V segments, including chromosome 9 orphons, because counts were too low. In a later analysis, HLA-associated TCR beta chains were found to be more clonally expanded and to have lower generation probabilities than equally common non-associated chains. According to the authors, the approach could potentially be generalized to other disease states and immunological phenotypes. Assigning TCR associations to individual alleles was difficult when HLA alleles, especially DR and DQ, strongly co-occurred. In a later analysis, TCR association rates were found to vary across HLA loci, with the most associated TCRs seen for DRB1 alleles and the fewest for HLA-C alleles. In a later genetic analysis, a missense DCLRE1C variant was associated with V-gene and J-gene trimming of TCR beta chains, and the association was replicated in an independent cohort. A later analysis found that most CMV-associated TCR beta chains appeared HLA-restricted, with HLA associations seemingly driven largely by CMV exposure. A further reported finding was that TCR beta sequences accurately predicted the HLA-A and HLA-B alleles for most subjects in the first cohort. In a later analysis, around 17,000 TCR beta sequences were associated with specific HLA alleles at a false discovery rate of 0.05. The classifier was reported to diagnose cytomegalovirus status with high specificity and sensitivity in both the original and validation cohorts. Correlated functional status among segregating V segments might be attributable to linkage disequilibrium, but an unknown experimental factor could not be ruled out. A cluster of highly shared sequence variants was judged likely to represent a technical artifact of the sequencing pipeline. Across donors, most TCR sequences were observed very rarely, whereas some public TCRs were present in many individuals. A total of 150 to 200 TCR beta chains were listed by the study as associated with cytomegalovirus. In this cohort, only TCR beta chains were sequenced, and detectable features were limited by the absence of alpha or paired-chain data. In a later genetic analysis, fewer N-insertions in productive TCRs were reported among donors in an Asian-associated ancestry cluster than the approximately 630-donor mean. In an earlier analysis of around 500 of the donors, most TCR beta V segments appeared in productive rearrangements about 87% or about 30% of the time, broadly matching IMGT annotations. Presence/absence analyses assumed roughly uniform sequencing depth across donors, an assumption that may not hold. Some IMGT-functional V segments, including TRBV6-2 and TRBV6-3, could not be told apart with the 87-base-pair reads, so those segments were excluded.

V and J lose 1 base and 2 bases, and a span of 5 bases separates them. From the cysteine through the phenylalanine, the CDR3 covers 13 amino acids. Of the read, only the CDR3 DNA is kept; its 39 bases are in frame from base 1. CDR1 and CDR2 are drawn from the germline V gene: SGHVS, FNYEAQ. In this sample, this clone turned up a few times. Which antigen it targets is not known. The input lacks base qualities; no much larger clone sits a single base away. In total, approximately 610 healthy bone marrow donors made up the cohort. Cohort members were all nominally healthy when sampled, although unrecorded immune exposures were likely present. The donor was CMV seropositive and was included in the group of approximately 300 seropositive cohort members. Every donor gave a peripheral blood sample, and the peripheral blood mononuclear cells from that sample were used for TCR beta sequencing. Genomic DNA was extracted from the blood cell samples with the Qiagen DNeasy Blood Extraction Kit.

The receptor library was made with the immunoSEQ multiplex PCR assay. The multiplex PCR relied on a mix of 60 forward primers for TCR Vbeta segments and 13 reverse primers for TCR Jbeta segments. The CDR3 region of rearranged TCR beta genes was amplified from genomic DNA by a multiplex PCR assay. On the Illumina HiSeq System, the amplified TCR beta libraries were sequenced as 87-base-pair reads. Under the source paper's analysis protocol: Across the 500 to 750 repertoires, a later analysis counted 80 million or so unique TCR beta chains, approximately 12 million of which were shared by at least two donors. To remove PCR and sequencing errors, raw reads were error-corrected and collapsed into unique sequences using a nearest-neighbor algorithm that merged closely related sequences. CDR3 sequences were aligned to IMGT reference sequences to assign V, D and J gene segments. For a sequence to be retained, a match of at least six nucleotides to both a V gene segment and a J gene segment was required. A rearrangement was called productive if the CDR3 had no stop codons and remained in frame with V and J, and every other rearrangement was called non-productive. Following IMGT convention, CDR3 was defined as the stretch from the second conserved V-encoded cysteine up to the conserved J-encoded phenylalanine. The earlier analysis of roughly 590 of the donors excluded sequences that lacked an unambiguous match to a single V gene segment. An earlier analysis of almost 600 of the donors classified V segments as functional when productive rearrangements were above 56.7% and as segregating when the standard deviation between donors was above 5%. To diagnose cytomegalovirus status from the catalog of TCR beta chain sequences, a statistical classification framework was built. A later analysis assigned V and J genes by comparing TCR nucleotide sequences with IMGT/GENE-DB human TR gene sequences. A later analysis assigned CDR3 sequences and most-parsimonious VDJ recombination scenarios with the TCRdist pipeline. In a later analysis, each TCR beta chain was defined by its CDR3 amino acid sequence together with its V-gene family, and reads lacking a unique V-gene family were excluded. To address suspected cross-contamination and a sequencing artifact, a later analysis removed a few hundred highly shared, low-generation-probability nucleotide sequences. In a later analysis, a clonal expansion index for each public chain was calculated from normalized within-repertoire ranks of inferred template counts. A later analysis computed generation probabilities with a VDJ recombination model fitted to out-of-frame rearrangements, and checked the results against IGoR. Hypergeometric tests were used in a later analysis to score TCR-TCR, TCR-HLA and TCR-CMV co-occurrence, with a repertoire-size bias correction applied to the TCR pairs. In a later analysis, false discovery rates were estimated by permuting HLA or CMV assignments 20 times. In a later analysis, co-occurring TCRs were grouped with DBSCAN, and TCRdist sequence similarity was added when clustering was performed within HLA-allele-positive subsets. For co-occurrence clustering, repertoires with fewer than 30,000 or more than 120,000 public chains were excluded, along with 5 or 6 repertoires with anomalous nucleotide sharing. In its TCRdb copy, this immuneACCESS table keeps in-frame sequences only and misses some clones. Where compared with another copy, unresolved V genes explain less than half of these, and the others have no known cause. That table furnishes V, J and clone size, whereas the DNA furnished D and trimming. This sample gives more than 200,000 clones in total; under 70% of them show up just once. Together, the top ten hold 2.6% of the sample.

Recombination joined TRBV7-6 with TRBJ1-2, and the D gene may be TRBD1, 5 bases matching. This sequence was found in a man aged 40-55 years in good health and CMV-seropositive. The sequenced sample was PBMCs. In nucleotide form, the sequence is TGTGCCAGCAGCTTAGGACAGAACTATGGCTACACCTTC. It specifies CASSLGQNYGYTF. With the portions outside the CDR3 filled from the reference TRBV7-6 and TRBJ1-2 genes, the complete variable region becomes GAGVSQSPRYKVTKRGQDVALRCDPISGHVSLYWYRQALGQGPEFLTYFNYEAQQDKSGLPNDRFSAERPEGSISTLTIQRTEQRDSAMYRCASSLGQNYGYTFGSGTRLTVV.